This T cell receptor (beta chain) stems from a study of immune evolution from preneoplasia to lung adenocarcinoma (dated by TCRdb to the early 2020s). In terms of the full investigation: HLA loss of heterozygosity was observed in around 7.5%, 14% and 36% of AIS, MIA and ADC lesions, respectively, and was not observed in any AAH lesions. Immune contexture across lung adenocarcinoma precursors and invasive adenocarcinoma was profiled using immune gene expression, TCR sequencing and multiplex immunofluorescence. Resected precursor lesions (AAH, AIS, MIA) and invasive adenocarcinomas were each compared against paired morphologically normal lung tissue. Sample size was determined by specimen availability and not by a prior power calculation. The immune data were integrated with whole exome sequencing and methylation data obtained from the same cohort of nodules. A total of approximately 48 patients with pulmonary nodules who underwent surgical resection were included in the overall cohort. A total of under 55 patients contributed TCR sequencing data. It was reported in the study that 100 or so samples were used for TCR sequencing. POLYSOLVER was used to infer Class I HLA alleles from exome data, while LOHHLA was used to detect allele-specific HLA loss.

On this clone itself: It has no known antigen specificity. Base quality data are lacking; no much larger clone is found one base away.

The paper as a whole reports these results and caveats: T cell clonality was highest in KRAS-mutant nodules compared with EGFR-mutant or double wild-type lesions. The highest clonality was observed in normal lung, whereas higher T cell density and diversity but lower clonality appeared to be present in later-stage lesions. The findings reflected association rather than direct causation, and larger cohorts with long-term follow-up and longitudinal biopsies were considered necessary. Because all patients came from Japan and China, whether the findings apply to Western populations was uncertain. Normal lung had the highest top T cell clone frequencies, which appeared to decline progressively from AAH through AIS, MIA and invasive adenocarcinoma.

The CDR3 has 15 amino acids, counting the end cysteine and phenylalanine. Only CDR3 DNA remains: 45 bases, in frame from the first base. Looking up the germline V gene yields CDR1 SGDLS and CDR2 YYNGEE. V is reduced by 4 bases and J by 5 bases, leaving a spacing of 18 bases between them. The patients had resection in Japan or China between the mid-2010s and the late 2010s. Histologic diagnosis of each case was confirmed independently by two lung cancer pathologists on H&E slides. Premalignant or tumor cells were enriched for nucleic acid extraction by macro-dissection performed after pathologic assessment. FFPE tissue was used for DNA isolation with the AllPrep DNA/RNA FFPE Kit. TCR beta CDR3 regions were sequenced from DNA using the immunoSEQ hsTCRbeta Kit. From the authors' description of their analysis: TCR sequencing data were analysed with the ImmunoSEQ Analyzer. T cell clonality was defined as 1 minus Pielou's evenness, as computed on productive rearrangements. T cell diversity was measured with the inverse Simpson index on productive templates. T cell density was expressed as TCR beta template counts normalized to usable DNA, with usable DNA estimated by amplifying and sequencing housekeeping genes. TCR metrics were compared across histologic stages using two-sided Kruskal-Wallis tests. Drawn from immuneACCESS, this table holds only the in-frame rearrangements with V and J called that TCRdb kept. Clones are partly lost; checked studies trace under half to an unresolved V gene and leave the rest unexplained. V and J calls and clone size come straight from that table; D and trimming were deduced from the DNA. This sample holds under 4,500 clones; roughly 84% were observed only once. In total, the top ten clones hold approximately 2.9% of the sample.

The TCR comes from a person aged 55 to 75 with lung adenocarcinoma. The sequencing sample was made of FFPE minimally invasive lung adenocarcinoma tissue. What the cell subset or site label conveys for this sample: micro-invasive lung adenocarcinoma (MIA). Recombination linked TRBV9 to TRBJ2-5; a weak D assignment points to TRBD2 (6 bases agree). The bases are TGTGCCAGCAGCCCCAAAGGGACTCGGGAGGAGACCCAGTACTTC. It specifies CASSPKGTREETQYF.